The rows below give T cell receptor beta chains drawn from one sample of a study of blood T cell repertoires in COVID-19. Here immunoSEQ multiplex PCR was the method, and the copy in TCRdb shows in-frame clones only, minus some. The sample consists of tens of thousands of clones, roughly 85% of them appearing once. Material: peripheral blood. The receptors derive from a human donor in a cohort sampled during active COVID-19. CDR3s include the opening cysteine and the closing phenylalanine or tryptophan. The D gene is left open where the match is weak. Size is omitted from some rows. Given values are once, few, many or a class for expanded clones.

V	D	size	J	DNA	CDR3
TRBV24-1	TRBD1	.	TRBJ2-1	TGTGCCACCAGTGATCTGCGGACAGGCGGAGATAATGAGCAGTTCTTC	CATSDLRTGGDNEQFF
TRBV25-1	.	.	TRBJ1-6	TGTGCCAGCAGTGAACAGGGAAACAATTCACCCCTCCACTTT	CASSEQGNNSPLHF
TRBV4-2	TRBD1	.	TRBJ2-2	TGTGCCAGCAGCCAAGCAGGGGGTGCCACCGGGGAGCTGTTTTTT	CASSQAGGATGELFF
TRBV6-6	TRBD1	once	TRBJ1-1	TGTGCCAGCAGTTTCCCCCCGACAGGGGGTAACACTGAAGCTTTCTTT	CASSFPPTGGNTEAFF
TRBV6-1	.	few	TRBJ2-7	TGTGCCAGCAGTGAAGCGGGGGACTCCGAGCAGTACTTC	CASSEAGDSEQYF
TRBV4-3	TRBD1	few	TRBJ2-5	TGCGCCAGCAGCCAGACGTCAGGGGGCTTGGAGACCCAGTACTTC	CASSQTSGGLETQYF
TRBV6-2/TRBV6-3	TRBD2	once	TRBJ2-3	TGTGCCAGCAGTTACCGGGCGGGGGGGCAGTATTTT	CASSYRAGGQYF
TRBV5-4	.	.	TRBJ1-1	TGTGCCAGCAGCTCCCAAGACAGGAACACTGAAGCTTTCTTT	CASSSQDRNTEAFF
TRBV5-6	.	.	TRBJ1-1	TGTGCCAGCAGCCAATTCGACTTCTTGGGAGGCGACACTGAAGCTTTCTTT	CASSQFDFLGGDTEAFF
TRBV9	TRBD2	.	TRBJ2-4	TGTGCCAGCAGCCCACGCGGGACTAGCCAAAACATTCAGTACTTC	CASSPRGTSQNIQYF
TRBV11-2	.	.	TRBJ1-2	TGTGCCAGCAGCCCACAGGTTTTCAATGGCTACACCTTC	CASSPQVFNGYTF
TRBV7-9	TRBD1	.	TRBJ1-1	TGTGCCAGCAGCTGGGACAGTCGGGCCACTGAAGCTTTCTTT	CASSWDSRATEAFF
TRBV5-5	.	once	TRBJ2-3	TGTGCCAGCAGCGGGGGGATCACAGATACGCAGTATTTT	CASSGGITDTQYF
TRBV6-6	TRBD2	once	TRBJ2-2	TGTGCCAGCAGTTACGGACTAGCGGGGGAGGGCGGGGAGCTGTTTTTT	CASSYGLAGEGGELFF
TRBV24-1	.	.	TRBJ2-6	TGTGCCACCAGTGGGAGGACAGCCCCCTCTGGGGCCAACGTCCTGACTTTC	CATSGRTAPSGANVLTF
TRBV7-2	TRBD1	once	TRBJ2-5	TGTGCCAGCAGCTCTTCTTCCGGTCTGAGACAGGGGGCTCAGACCCAGTACTTC	CASSSSSGLRQGAQTQYF
TRBV6-6	.	.	TRBJ1-5	TGTGCCAGGGGGAGGGGACCTGAAGCTAGCAATCAGCCCCAGCATTTT	CARGRGPEASNQPQHF
TRBV2	.	.	TRBJ1-5	TGTGCCAGCAGTGAGGGTCCTTTTATGGAGGCGCAGAATCAGCCCCAGCATTTT	CASSEGPFMEAQNQPQHF
TRBV9	.	.	TRBJ2-2	TGTGCCAGCAGCGTAGGCGGGTACACCGGGGAGCTGTTTTTT	CASSVGGYTGELFF
TRBV7-8	TRBD1	medium-sized	TRBJ2-3	TGTGCCAGCAGCTTCGACCCGACAGGGGGCACAGATACGCAGTATTTT	CASSFDPTGGTDTQYF
TRBV3-1/TRBV3-2	TRBD1	.	TRBJ2-7	TGTGCCAGCAGCCAGGGACAGGGTAGAATATCCTTC	CASSQGQGRISF
TRBV10-3	TRBD1	.	TRBJ1-4	TGTGCCATCAGTGAGTCGACAGGGGGAGATGAAAAACTGTTTTTT	CAISESTGGDEKLFF
TRBV6-1	.	.	TRBJ1-5	TGTGCCAGCAGTGAAACCTGGGGCGCCTATCAGCCCCAGCATTTT	CASSETWGAYQPQHF
TRBV5-1	.	.	TRBJ1-5	TGCGCCAGCAGCGAAGGACAGTTCAATCAGCCCCAGCATTTT	CASSEGQFNQPQHF
TRBV10-3	.	.	TRBJ2-3	TGTGCCATCAACCCGATACAGGGTACAGATACGCAGTATTTT	CAINPIQGTDTQYF
TRBV11-3	TRBD2	.	TRBJ2-2	TGTGCCAGCGGACCTCGCAAGGGGACTAGTGACACCGGGGAGCTGTTTTTT	CASGPRKGTSDTGELFF
TRBV10-3	.	.	TRBJ2-5	TGTGCCATCAATGGAGCAGAAGGAGAGACCCAGTACTTC	CAINGAEGETQYF
TRBV5-6	TRBD2	.	TRBJ2-1	TGTGCCAGCAGCTTACCCGGGGGGGCTTGGAATGAGCAGTTCTTC	CASSLPGGAWNEQFF
TRBV5-4	TRBD2	.	TRBJ2-5	TGTGCCAGCAGCCCTTCCGGCGGGGGGGGCCAAGAGACCCAGTACTTC	CASSPSGGGGQETQYF
TRBV5-8	.	.	TRBJ2-6	TGTGCCAAAGGGGCTGGGGCCAACGTCCTGACTTTC	CAKGAGANVLTF
TRBV11-2	.	.	TRBJ2-7	TGTGCCAGCAGCCCCCCTTGGAGCGAGCAGTACTTC	CASSPPWSEQYF
TRBV7-2	.	.	TRBJ1-5	TGTGCCAGCAGCTTAGGACGGGAGAATCAGCCCCAGCATTTT	CASSLGRENQPQHF
TRBV4-3	TRBD1	.	TRBJ2-3	TGCGCCAGCAGCCCCGGGACAGGGTGGGATACGCAGTATTTT	CASSPGTGWDTQYF
TRBV6-6	TRBD2	.	TRBJ2-3	TGTGCCAGCAGCGGGACTAGCGGGGCCTCCACAGATACGCAGTATTTT	CASSGTSGASTDTQYF
TRBV11-3	TRBD1	few	TRBJ2-7	TGTGCCAGCAGCTTAGGACAGGGGGCCTCCTACGAGCAGTACTTC	CASSLGQGASYEQYF
TRBV6-2/TRBV6-3	TRBD2	.	TRBJ2-1	TGTGCCAGCAGTCGACCGGGACTAGCGGGGGACAATGAGCAGTTCTTC	CASSRPGLAGDNEQFF
TRBV4-1	.	.	TRBJ1-2	TGCGCCAGCAGCCCGGGCAGGGGATCCTATGGCTACACCTTC	CASSPGRGSYGYTF
TRBV5-4	.	.	TRBJ2-1	TGTGCCAGCAGCTTGCAACTTGAGCAGTTCTTC	CASSLQLEQFF
TRBV19	TRBD2	.	TRBJ2-4	TGTGCCAGTAGCCAAGCGGGGGGGCCTAAAAACATTCAGTACTTC	CASSQAGGPKNIQYF
TRBV11-2	TRBD1	many	TRBJ2-1	TGTGCCAGCAGCCCCGGGGACAGGAAACACAATGAGCAGTTCTTC	CASSPGDRKHNEQFF
TRBV4-1	TRBD1	.	TRBJ1-2	TGCGCCAGCAGCCAAGGAGGGGGCGTTTATGGCTACACCTTC	CASSQGGGVYGYTF
TRBV18	TRBD2	.	TRBJ2-1	TGTGCCAGCTCACGATCCCAGACTAGCGGGGGGGGCGGTGAGCAGTTCTTC	CASSRSQTSGGGGEQFF
TRBV29-1	.	.	TRBJ1-2	TGCAGCGTTGATAAGGGGTATGGCTACACCTTC	CSVDKGYGYTF
TRBV21-1	.	.	TRBJ2-3	TGTGCCAGCAGCAAAGGAAGCACAGGCGATCAGGCAAGGGATACGCAGTATTTT	CASSKGSTGDQARDTQYF
TRBV18	TRBD1	.	TRBJ2-2	TGTGCCAGCTCACCGCCGGGACAGGGAAACACCGGGGAGCTGTTTTTT	CASSPPGQGNTGELFF
TRBV5-4	.	.	TRBJ1-2	TGTGCCAGCAGCTTGGAGGCAGGAACTAACTATGGCTACACCTTC	CASSLEAGTNYGYTF
TRBV5-4	TRBD1	.	TRBJ1-2	TGTGCCAGCAGCGCGACAGGGGGCTATGGCTACACCTTC	CASSATGGYGYTF
TRBV30	.	.	TRBJ2-7	TGTGCCTGGAGTGTAGGAGGGGCCTCCTACGAGCAGTACTTC	CAWSVGGASYEQYF
TRBV11-3	TRBD1	.	TRBJ2-1	TGTGCCAGCAGCTTAGGGGGACAGGGGGCAAATGAGCAGTTCTTC	CASSLGGQGANEQFF
TRBV7-9	.	.	TRBJ2-1	TGTGCCAGCAGCTTAGCACTTAATGAGCAGTTCTTC	CASSLALNEQFF
TRBV6-6	TRBD2	few	TRBJ2-7	TGTGCCAGCAGGCGATCATCTAGCGGGGGGTCCTCCTACGAGCAGTACTTC	CASRRSSSGGSSYEQYF
TRBV5-1	TRBD1	.	TRBJ2-7	TGCGCCAGCAGCTCGGGACAGGGGAGCTCCTACGAGCAGTACTTC	CASSSGQGSSYEQYF
TRBV24-1	.	.	TRBJ1-1	TGTGCCACCCAGGATTTAGAACCCCCGCTGGAGAACACTGAAGCTTTCTTT	CATQDLEPPLENTEAFF
TRBV18	.	.	TRBJ2-3	TGTGCCAGCTCACCAGAGATGGATACGCAGTATTTT	CASSPEMDTQYF